Listed below are T cell receptor beta chains from one sample, sequenced in a study of molecular identifiers for immune sequencing clone quantification. From the PCR reads, TCRdb called clonotypes with MiXCR, one entry per CDR3 protein. The sample carries approximately 320,000 distinct CDR3 sequences, roughly 24% recorded once. Source material: naive CD8+ T cells from blood, with Jurkat cell RNA spiked in. The origin of the receptors is a human donor in good health. Some libraries in this study had Jurkat cell RNA spiked in. Each CDR3 is given with its conserved first and last residue. Each record gives: J gene, V gene, clone size, CDR3 protein. For some rows the clone size is stated as once, few or many, or as a class when expanded; others skip it.

j_call: TRBJ1-2
v_call: TRBV29-1
clone_size: many
cdr3_aa: CSSTGGNGYTF

j_call: TRBJ2-7
v_call: TRBV5-8
clone_size: few
cdr3_aa: CASSFLPRTYEQYF

j_call: TRBJ2-5
v_call: TRBV24-1
clone_size: few
cdr3_aa: CATSAKIETQYF

j_call: TRBJ2-5
v_call: TRBV4-2
clone_size: -
cdr3_aa: CASSPSATREPQYF

j_call: TRBJ2-1
v_call: TRBV4-3
clone_size: -
cdr3_aa: CASSQVMGDEQFF

j_call: TRBJ2-1
v_call: TRBV12-3/TRBV12-4
clone_size: -
cdr3_aa: CASSLLGQGFGGYNEQFF

j_call: TRBJ2-7
v_call: TRBV6-5
clone_size: few
cdr3_aa: CASWGAGYEQYF

j_call: TRBJ2-5
v_call: TRBV7-2
clone_size: many
cdr3_aa: CASSLEEFGGGSQETQYF

j_call: TRBJ1-1
v_call: TRBV5-4
clone_size: -
cdr3_aa: CASSSSILNTEAFF

j_call: TRBJ1-1
v_call: TRBV2
clone_size: -
cdr3_aa: CASGMNSNTEAFF

j_call: TRBJ2-4
v_call: TRBV2
clone_size: many
cdr3_aa: CASQEGNENIQYF